This T cell receptor beta chain appears in the sequencing data of a study of cytomegalovirus exposure and HLA in healthy donors (dated by TCRdb to 2015 to 2018). General notes on the study: An earlier analysis of some 600 of the donors reported 276 Gb of sequence data and approximately 120 million unique TCR beta sequences obtained from 180 million or so T cells. Of the 300 to 500 genotyped donors, approximately 80% were placed in the genetic ancestry cluster associated with self-reported Caucasian donors. A separate validation cohort of about 110 different subjects was used in addition to the 666-subject first cohort. Donor age, sex, ethnicity and CMV serostatus were compiled alongside the repertoire data. The number of donors typed differed by locus, with about 629-640 for A, B, C, DRB1 and DQB1, more than 500 for DQA1, about 610 for DPA1, and some 450 for DPB1. Across 300 to 400 genotyped donors of the cohort, an average of roughly 250,000 unique TCR beta nucleotide sequences per donor were sequenced, and roughly a sixth of those sequences were non-productive. The later analysis used no new phenotypic data to find candidate immune exposures, relying instead on TCR beta sequences and their occurrence across donors. HLA typing included class I and class II loci at four-digit resolution. The study used immunosequencing to profile the T cell repertoires of approximately 640 subjects and linked those repertoires to cytomegalovirus serostatus. In an earlier analysis of 550 to 700 of the donors, high-throughput TCR beta sequencing was used to judge whether each TCR beta V gene segment behaved as functional or pseudogenic. Every repertoire in the discovery cohort had been generated on one and the same sequencing platform. Because of strong linkage in the cohort, a few DR-DQ haplotypes were treated as single units for association and clustering. A later analysis re-analyzed previously published TCR beta repertoires from several hundred donors and added high-resolution HLA genotyping to study TCR occurrence patterns. The study aimed to test whether cataloging public T cell receptors could reveal signatures of past pathogen exposure. About 320 gigabases of sequencing data and approximately 85 million unique TCR sequences were included in an early release covering about 700 HLA-typed donors. In a later genetic analysis, genome-wide SNP genotypes for about 65% of the roughly 670 donors were used, and that subset was treated as a discovery cohort. To predict cytomegalovirus infection status, the study combined high-throughput TCR immunosequencing, statistical association of individual TCRs with disease status, and machine learning. The full study reports these points: According to a later analysis, parvovirus B19, influenza, CMV and Epstein-Barr virus appeared linked to several top co-occurrence clusters. Compared with equally common non-associated chains, HLA-associated TCR beta chains in a later analysis were more clonally expanded and had lower generation probabilities. Specific HLA alleles were associated with 15,000 to 20,000 TCR beta sequences at a false discovery rate of 0.05 in a later analysis. Because HLA typing was missing for some donors at each locus, association tests included only the typed subset. A later analysis found that TCR association rates varied across HLA loci, with DRB1 alleles showing the most associated TCRs and HLA-C alleles the fewest. Broadly in line with IMGT annotations, most TCR beta V segments showed up in productive rearrangements about 90% or about 30% of the time in an earlier analysis of roughly 590 of the donors. CMV serostatus was the only immune exposure information available for the cohort. A few of the identified cytomegalovirus-associated TCR beta chains were confirmed in vitro to be specific for cytomegalovirus antigens. In a later genetic analysis, fewer N-insertions in productive TCRs were reported among donors in an Asian-associated ancestry cluster than the approximately 670-donor mean. In a later genetic analysis, a missense DCLRE1C variant was associated with V-gene and J-gene trimming of TCR beta chains, and the association was replicated in an independent cohort. Linkage disequilibrium might explain the correlated functional status among segregating V segments, but an unknown experimental factor could not be excluded. The classifier was reported to diagnose cytomegalovirus status with high specificity and sensitivity in both the original cohort and the validation cohort. The presence/absence analyses assumed that sequencing depth was roughly uniform across donors, and that assumption may not be true. A cluster of highly shared sequence variants was judged likely to be a technical artifact of the sequencing pipeline. The earlier analysis of approximately 590 of the donors excluded 15 to 20 rarely observed V segments, including chromosome 9 orphons, because counts were too low. Most CMV-associated TCR beta chains appeared to be HLA-restricted in a later analysis, and the HLA associations seemed to be driven largely by CMV exposure. A further reported finding was that TCR beta sequences accurately predicted the HLA-A and HLA-B alleles for most subjects in the first cohort. Most TCR sequences were seen in very few donors, while some public TCRs were found in many individuals. The study listed approximately 150 TCR beta chains as associated with cytomegalovirus. The authors suggested that the approach could potentially be generalized to other disease states and immunological phenotypes. Only TCR beta chains were sequenced in this cohort, and the absence of alpha or paired-chain data limited detectable features. Because the 87-base-pair reads could not distinguish some IMGT-functional V segments, including TRBV6-2 and TRBV6-3, those segments were excluded. When HLA alleles, especially DR and DQ, strongly co-occurred, attributing TCR associations to individual alleles was difficult.

The library was generated by the immunoSEQ multiplex PCR assay. For the multiplex PCR, a mixture combining 60 forward primers for TCR Vbeta segments and 13 reverse primers for TCR Jbeta segments was used. Amplification of the CDR3 region of rearranged TCR beta genes was performed with a multiplex PCR assay on genomic DNA. Amplified TCR beta libraries were sequenced as 87-base-pair reads on the Illumina HiSeq System. As for the original processing: A later analysis counted tens of millions of unique TCR beta chains across the 600 to 850 repertoires, and some 12 million of these chains were shared by at least two donors. A nearest-neighbor algorithm error-corrected the raw reads and collapsed the reads into unique sequences, merging closely related sequences to remove PCR and sequencing errors. V, D and J gene segments were assigned by aligning CDR3 sequences to IMGT reference sequences. Each retained sequence needed at least a six-nucleotide match to both a V gene segment and a J gene segment. A rearrangement counted as productive if the CDR3 had no stop codons and remained in frame with V and J, and every other rearrangement counted as non-productive. CDR3 was defined according to IMGT convention as the region running from the second conserved V-encoded cysteine to the conserved J-encoded phenylalanine. The earlier analysis of about 530 of the donors excluded any sequence lacking an unambiguous match to a single V gene segment. In an earlier analysis of several hundred of the donors, V segments were called functional above 56.7% productive rearrangements and were called segregating when the between-donor standard deviation exceeded 5%. A statistical classification framework was developed to diagnose cytomegalovirus status using the catalog of TCR beta chain sequences. In a later analysis, V and J genes were assigned by comparing TCR nucleotide sequences against IMGT/GENE-DB human TR gene sequences. Using the TCRdist pipeline, a later analysis assigned CDR3 sequences along with most-parsimonious VDJ recombination scenarios. In a later analysis, each TCR beta chain was defined by its CDR3 amino acid sequence together with its V-gene family, and reads lacking a unique V-gene family were excluded. To address suspected cross-contamination and a sequencing artifact, a later analysis removed approximately 590 highly shared, low-generation-probability nucleotide sequences. For each public chain, a later analysis derived a clonal expansion index from normalized ranks of inferred template counts within each repertoire. In a later analysis, generation probabilities were computed with a VDJ recombination model fitted to out-of-frame rearrangements, and the resulting probabilities were checked against IGoR. In a later analysis, TCR-TCR, TCR-HLA and TCR-CMV co-occurrence was scored with hypergeometric tests, and a repertoire-size bias correction was applied to TCR pairs. In a later analysis, false discovery rates were estimated by permuting HLA or CMV assignments 20 times. In a later analysis, co-occurring TCRs were grouped using DBSCAN, and TCRdist sequence similarity was added for clustering within HLA-allele-positive subsets. Co-occurrence clustering excluded repertoires with fewer than 30,000 or more than 120,000 public chains, plus five with anomalous nucleotide sharing. TCRdb mirrors the immuneACCESS table, restricted to in-frame sequences. Some clones are absent from its copies; in checked studies, under half trace to an unresolved V gene, and the reason for the others is unknown. V and J calls plus clone size are reproduced from that table; the DNA served to infer D and trimming. This sample's table contains some 110,000 clones. About 2.2% of the sample is in the top ten clones.

The cohort consisted of hundreds of healthy bone marrow donors. Cohort members were all nominally healthy when sampled, although unrecorded immune exposures were likely present. The donor was CMV seronegative and belonged to the group of more than 300 seronegative cohort members. A peripheral blood sample was collected from each donor, and TCR beta sequencing was performed on peripheral blood mononuclear cells. The Qiagen DNeasy Blood Extraction Kit was used to extract genomic DNA from the blood cell samples. Reading the germline V gene (reference sequence) gives CDR1 SGHNT and CDR2 YYREEE. At the junction V is shortened by 3 bases and J by 3 bases, with 10 bases in between. The CDR3 sequence holds 13 residues, the cysteine and phenylalanine included. CDR3 DNA is the only sequence kept; it has 39 bases, read in frame from the first base. A word on this clone: Its recognized antigen is unknown.

The clonotype comes from a man in his forties in good health and CMV-seronegative. The sequence links TRBV5-4 to TRBJ2-7; the D gene is perhaps TRBD1, on 6 matching bases. Sequencing was carried out using PBMCs. The CDR3 sequence is CASSSRGYYEQYF. The nucleotide sequence is given as TGTGCCAGCAGCTCCAGGGGATACTACGAGCAGTACTTC.